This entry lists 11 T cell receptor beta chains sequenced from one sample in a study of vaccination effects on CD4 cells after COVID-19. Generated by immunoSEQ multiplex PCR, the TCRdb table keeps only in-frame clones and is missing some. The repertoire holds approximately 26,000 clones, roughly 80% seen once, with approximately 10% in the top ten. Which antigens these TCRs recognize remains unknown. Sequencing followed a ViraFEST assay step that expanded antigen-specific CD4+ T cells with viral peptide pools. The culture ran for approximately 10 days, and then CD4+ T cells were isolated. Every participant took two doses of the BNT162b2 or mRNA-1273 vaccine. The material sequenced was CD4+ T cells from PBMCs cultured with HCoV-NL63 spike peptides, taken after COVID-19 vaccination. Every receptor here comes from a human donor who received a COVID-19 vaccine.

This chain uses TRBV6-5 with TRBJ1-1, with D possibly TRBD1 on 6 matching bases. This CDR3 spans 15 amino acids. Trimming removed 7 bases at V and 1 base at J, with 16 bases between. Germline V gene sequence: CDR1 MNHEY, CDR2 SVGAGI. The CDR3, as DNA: TGTGCCAGCACCCGTTCCGACAGGAGGAACACTGAAGCTTTCTTT. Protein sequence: CASTRSDRRNTEAFF.

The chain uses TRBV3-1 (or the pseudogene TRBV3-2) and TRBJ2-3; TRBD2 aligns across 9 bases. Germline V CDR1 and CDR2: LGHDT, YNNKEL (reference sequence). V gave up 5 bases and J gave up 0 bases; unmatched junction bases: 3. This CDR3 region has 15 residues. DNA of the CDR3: TGTGCCAGCAGCAGTAGCGGGGGTAGCACAGATACGCAGTATTTT. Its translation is CASSSSGGSTDTQYF.

The CDR3 nucleotides are TGCGCCAGCAGCCCTAAGGGGGGCGTTTTGAACACTGAAGCTTTCTTT. Translating gives CASSPKGGVLNTEAFF. The chain uses TRBV4-1 and TRBJ1-1; possibly TRBD1 for D (6 bases). Looked up from germline, CDR1 is MGHRA and CDR2 is YSYEKL. This CDR3 has 16 amino acids. V was clipped by 4 bases and J by 0 bases, with 15 bases between them.

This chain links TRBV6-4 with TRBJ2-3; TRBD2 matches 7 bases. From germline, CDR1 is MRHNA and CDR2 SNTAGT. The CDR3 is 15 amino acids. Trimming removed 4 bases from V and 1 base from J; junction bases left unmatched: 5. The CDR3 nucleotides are TGTGCCAGCAGTGCTAGCGCGGGGGGCACAGATACGCAGTATTTT. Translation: CASSASAGGTDTQYF.

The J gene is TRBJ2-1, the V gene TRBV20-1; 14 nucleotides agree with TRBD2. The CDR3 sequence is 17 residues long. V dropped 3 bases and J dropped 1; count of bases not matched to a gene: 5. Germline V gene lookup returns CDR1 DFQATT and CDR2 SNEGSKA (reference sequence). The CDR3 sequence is CSASTTSGRVSYNEQFF. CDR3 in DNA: TGCAGTGCTAGTACGACTAGCGGGAGGGTATCCTACAATGAGCAGTTCTTC.

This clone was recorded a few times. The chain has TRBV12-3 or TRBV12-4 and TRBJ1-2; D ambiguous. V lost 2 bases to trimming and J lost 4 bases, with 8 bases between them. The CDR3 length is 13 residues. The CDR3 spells CASSLNPFYGYTF. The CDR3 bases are TGTGCCAGCAGTTTAAACCCCTTCTATGGCTACACCTTC.

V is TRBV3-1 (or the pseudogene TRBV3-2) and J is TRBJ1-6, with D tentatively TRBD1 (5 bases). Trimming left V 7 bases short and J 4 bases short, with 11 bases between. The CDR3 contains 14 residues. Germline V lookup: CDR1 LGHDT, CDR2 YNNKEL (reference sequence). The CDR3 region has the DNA TGTGCCAGCACGGGTACAGGTTATAATTCACCCCTCCACTTT. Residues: CASTGTGYNSPLHF.

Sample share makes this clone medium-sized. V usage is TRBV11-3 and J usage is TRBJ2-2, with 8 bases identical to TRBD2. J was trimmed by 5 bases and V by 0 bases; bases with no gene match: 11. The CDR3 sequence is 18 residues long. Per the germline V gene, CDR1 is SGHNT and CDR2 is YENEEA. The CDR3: CASSLEQSGTRSTGELFF. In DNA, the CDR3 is TGTGCCAGCAGCTTAGAGCAGTCCGGGACTAGATCTACCGGGGAGCTGTTTTTT.

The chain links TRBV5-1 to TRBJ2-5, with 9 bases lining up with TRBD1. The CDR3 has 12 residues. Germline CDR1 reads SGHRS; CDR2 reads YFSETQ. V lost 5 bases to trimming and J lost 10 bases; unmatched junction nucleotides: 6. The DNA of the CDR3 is TGCGCCAGCAGTAGGGACAGGGCGATCCAGTACTTC. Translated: CASSRDRAIQYF.

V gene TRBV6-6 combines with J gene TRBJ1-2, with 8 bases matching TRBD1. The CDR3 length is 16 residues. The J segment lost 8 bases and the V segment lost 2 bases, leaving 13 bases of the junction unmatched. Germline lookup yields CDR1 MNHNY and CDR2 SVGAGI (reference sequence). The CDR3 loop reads CASSYRQGASVHGYTF. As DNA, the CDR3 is TGTGCCAGCAGTTACCGGCAGGGGGCCTCTGTTCACGGCTACACCTTC.

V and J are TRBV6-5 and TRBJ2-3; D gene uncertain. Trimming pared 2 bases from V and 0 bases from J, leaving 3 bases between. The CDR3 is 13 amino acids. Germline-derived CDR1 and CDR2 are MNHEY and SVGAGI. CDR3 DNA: TGTGCCAGCAGTTACGACAGCACAGATACGCAGTATTTT. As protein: CASSYDSTDTQYF.